This TCR beta chain appears in the sequencing data of a study of blood T cell repertoires in COVID-19. Looking at the study overall: Collection of acute and convalescent COVID-19 samples took place in the United States, Italy and Spain. T cells, B-cell-depleted T cells, or PBMCs supplied cDNA or gDNA.

Per germline, CDR1 MNHEY and CDR2 SVGEGT. The CDR3 has 10 residues. Trimming removed 5 bases at V and 3 bases at J, with 2 bases between. Per the original data handling: Estimation of nucleated cell counts relied on the amplification of reference gene primers. The data were produced by immunoSEQ multiplex PCR, yet TCRdb's version contains in-frame clones alone and is incomplete. Clonal size and the V and J genes are those of that table, whereas D and trimming came from the DNA. The sample includes around 240,000 clones, just under 85% seen only once; the top ten take over 1.5%. The sequence derives from an elderly woman with acute or convalescent COVID-19. The chain employs TRBV6-2 or TRBV6-3 and TRBJ2-7; no clear D gene. The sequenced sample was peripheral blood. The CDR3 sequence: CASSHYEQYF. In DNA form, the CDR3 reads TGTGCCAGCAGTCACTACGAGCAGTACTTC.